Sequencing of this T cell receptor beta chain was carried out in a study of relationships among human T cell subsets (dated by TCRdb to the early 2010s). Broadly, across the study: The study sequenced eight distinct T cell populations from blood: pan T, CD8 cytotoxic, regulatory, Th1, Th2, naive plus transitional, activated and memory cells.

Preparation of the library involved multiplex PCR. The sample was run on a 454 GS FLX. TCR alpha and beta CDR3 regions were amplified from mRNA by semiquantitative ARM-PCR. In ARM-PCR, tagged nested gene-specific primers were used first, and exponential amplification was then carried out by communal superprimers. Before the second amplification round was performed on first-round PCR products, the nested primers were removed by exonuclease. Amplicons were sequenced on the 454 platform, which allows rapid sequencing of millions of DNA fragments without cloning bias. A read mappable to both V and J germline segments was defined as an effective read. The original methods were these. IRmap was used to assign reads to germline V, D and J segments, and IRmap relies on pyromap, a Smith-Waterman modification adapted to 454 sequencing errors. To filter D-beta assignments, cutoffs were set at the 99th percentile of the alignment scores obtained from simulated random sequences. The amino acids between the conserved V-segment Y[YFLI]C motif and the J-segment [FW]GXGT motif were defined as CDR3. A compound Poisson process model, previously applied to large-scale EST data, was used to estimate repertoire diversity. A cross-contamination detection procedure was applied to argue against sample contamination as the source of shared CDR3s. The public reads were quality trimmed at Q25 with fastp and then assembled into clones with MiXCR by TCRdb, keeping productive beta chains. Identical CDR3 protein sequences are pooled into one entry, listed with their most common genes and DNA. TCRdb, not the original authors, processed these V and J calls. The sample has around 15,000 distinct CDR3 sequences on record, around two thirds of them singletons. 30% to 45% of the sample is in the top ten clones.

To isolate the T cell subsets, Miltenyi superparamagnetic beads coated with subset-specific monoclonal antibodies were used. All T cell populations were isolated from peripheral blood. Mononuclear cells were obtained from whole blood by Ficoll separation, and monocytes were then depleted with anti-CD14 microbeads. Isolated cell populations were immediately resuspended in RNAprotect reagent. In general terms, the pan T sample was made up of CD3+ T cells. The sample holds a few counts of this clonotype. The clone's antigen remains unknown. Base qualities are not at hand, and no much larger clone is one base apart. The germline V gene gives CDR1 as MDHEN and CDR2 as SYDVKM. The CDR3 numbers 13 residues from cysteine through phenylalanine. Just the 39-base CDR3 DNA is kept, in frame starting at base 1. Relative to germline, V is 6 bases shorter and J is 3 bases shorter, with 11 bases between their ends.

Beyond this particular receptor, the publication reports: The bead-based sorting was unable to rule out the presence of a CD4+CD8+ double-positive population. Over 55% of CD8+ cytotoxic sequences belonged to clones with over 100 reads, whereas regulatory and Th2 subsets showed few such clones. Substantial sharing of CDR3s among Th1, Th2 and regulatory T cells was interpreted as suggestive of stochastic cell fate choices. T cell counts went unrecorded for a couple of pan T samples, which were processed alongside pan B cells. No statistically significant differences in V, D and J usage, CDR3 length or N-nucleotide additions were observed among the seven subsets.

The clonotype comes from a man aged 40-55 years in good health. Sample: total T cells sorted from blood. The cell subset or site label, as the study defines it: CD3+ T cells in general. The chain uses TRBV28 and TRBJ1-1, and TRBD1 may be the D gene, going by 5 matching bases. The sequence in DNA is TGTGCCAGCAGCCGGGACTCCGACACTGAAGCTTTCTTT. The resulting protein is CASSRDSDTEAFF.